This entry concerns a single T cell receptor beta chain. Its antigen is unknown. Both subsets, CD45RA+ naive and CD45RA-negative memory, were split from the CD4+ cells. The germline CDR1 and CDR2 sequences are SNHLY and FYNNEI. The CDR3 length is 14 residues. V was pared by 3 bases and J by 5 bases, with 5 bases of the junction left unmatched. This sample was included in a study of shared clonotypes between healthy human individuals. Study as a whole: Contributing individuals were two females and a few males aged 18 to 49.

Using immunoSEQ multiplex PCR, the repertoire was profiled, and TCRdb retains in-frame clones only, with some absent. The sample records roughly 520,000 clones, about 96% being singletons. Findings and limits, study-wide: Larger estimated richness was generally recorded for naive subsets relative to memory subsets. Researchers sampled only blood; tissue repertoires likely differ.

The source of this sequence is a woman aged 30 to 39 in good health. The J gene is TRBJ2-7, the V gene TRBV2; 9 nucleotides agree with TRBD1. The sequenced sample was naive CD4+ T cells sorted from blood. Documented subset: CD45RA+ positively selected. CDR3 amino acids: CASSDGQGNDEQYF. The CDR3 DNA follows: TGTGCCAGCAGTGACGGACAGGGGAACGACGAGCAGTACTTC.